A single sample is the source of the 23 T cell receptor beta chains below, sequenced in a study of spatial heterogeneity in lung cancer. Using its own MiXCR run on the 5' RACE reads, TCRdb lists one record per CDR3 protein. This sample carries approximately 50,000 distinct CDR3 sequences, more than 6.5% of them seen once, and the ten largest clones take over 30%. Time point specified: blood at routine non-recurrence follow-up after resection. Researchers sequenced whole RNA taken from tumor, nontumor lung or frozen PBMC without sorting. The sequencing used PBMCs, collected at follow-up. The receptors were sampled from a female donor with early-stage non-small cell lung cancer.

This clonotype was counted many times. This rearrangement joins TRBV27 to TRBJ2-5; a weak D match, TRBD1 (6 bases). Germline values: CDR1 MNHEY, CDR2 SMNVEV (reference sequence). There are 13 residues in the CDR3. V lost 4 bases to trimming and J lost 8 bases, with 14 bases between them. This CDR3 reads CASSSQGPRTQYF. The CDR3 DNA is TGTGCCAGCAGTTCACAGGGACCGAGAACCCAGTACTTC.

The CDR3 DNA reads TGCGCCAGCAGCGATTCCAGACAGGGGGCTAAGTATTTT. Translation gives CASSDSRQGAKYF. This chain connects TRBV5-1 to TRBJ2-3, with 10 bases lining up with TRBD1. V trimming: 4 bases; J trimming: 13 bases; junction bases outside the gene matches: 9. Germline loops: CDR1 SGHRS, CDR2 YFSETQ. The CDR3 runs 13 residues.

In its sample, this clonotype was seen many times. V is TRBV10-2 and J is TRBJ2-2, with no clear D. This CDR3 contains 11 residues. V was pared by 6 bases and J by 3 bases, with 2 bases between. Germline loops: CDR1 WSHSY, CDR2 SAAADI. CDR3 sequence reads: CASRDTGELFF. The CDR3 DNA sequence: TGCGCCAGCAGGGACACCGGGGAGCTGTTTTTT.

In this sample, this clonotype turned up a few times. The V and J genes are TRBV2 and TRBJ2-2; TRBD2 matches 11 bases. CDR1 and CDR2 (germline): SNHLY, FYNNEI. The CDR3 sequence is 15 residues long. The junction had 3 bases not matched to a gene; V was cut back by 8 bases and J by 1 base. The CDR3 DNA sequence: TGTGCCAGCCTTGGACTAGCGGGGAACACCGGGGAGCTGTTTTTT. As protein: CASLGLAGNTGELFF.

The chain combines TRBV18 with TRBJ2-5, with D possibly being TRBD1 (6 bases). V lost 3 bases and J lost 2, with 13 bases in between. This CDR3 is 15 amino acids long. The germline CDR1 and CDR2 sequences are KGHSH and LQKENI. CDR3: CASSPVGQTQETQYF. The CDR3 coding sequence is TGTGCCAGCTCACCCGTCGGACAGACGCAAGAGACCCAGTACTTC.

This clonotype has just one count. Given a much more abundant clone one base away, this may be a read error. No DNA is shown, since the ends of the CDR3 on it are uncertain; the CDR3 is the one TCRdb lists. V and J are TRBV12-3 or TRBV12-4 and TRBJ1-2; no DNA check was done on the table's D call, TRBD1. A total of 14 residues make up the CDR3, ends included. The CDR3 reads CASTWGQGNYGYSF.

The sample holds many counts of this clonotype. CDR3 nucleotide sequence: TGTGCCAGCAGCAAAGATGGACCGGGACAGGCTAGCACAGATACGCAGTATTTT. As protein: CASSKDGPGQASTDTQYF. The chain joins TRBV21-1 to TRBJ2-3; TRBD1 was called by the table and not checked on the DNA. TRBV21-1 is deemed a pseudogene. The CDR3 sequence is 18 residues long.

This clonotype was detected ten times or more. The V and J genes are TRBV15 and TRBJ1-5, with 8 nucleotides matching TRBD1. The CDR3 contains 16 residues. CDR1 and CDR2 from the germline V gene are LNHNV and YYDKDF (reference sequence). V trimming: 4 bases; J trimming: 6 bases; junction bases outside the gene matches: 11. In DNA form, the CDR3 reads TGTGCCACCAGCACAGCTGGACAGGGATCGAGTCAGCCCCAGCATTTT. The encoded protein is CATSTAGQGSSQPQHF.

A few counts support this clonotype. A read error may produce the germline difference seen at one junction end. Here the CDR3 reads CASSLARGIEQFF. CDR3 DNA: TGTGCTAGCAGCTTAGCTCGAGGGATTGAGCAGTTCTTC. The V and J genes are TRBV7-7 and TRBJ2-1, with D tentatively TRBD2 (5 bases). This CDR3 is built from 13 residues. Germline loops: CDR1 SSHAT, CDR2 FNYEAQ (reference sequence).

This clonotype appeared many times. The genes are TRBV25-1 and TRBJ1-2; possibly TRBD1 for D (5 bases). The ends were cut back, 2 bases at V and 4 bases at J, with 14 bases in the middle. Germline CDR1 is MGHDK and CDR2 is SYGVNS. The CDR3 runs 15 residues. This chain's CDR3 is CASSEGGAIGYGYTF. Written as DNA, the CDR3 is TGTGCCAGCAGTGAAGGAGGGGCCATAGGCTATGGCTACACCTTC.

This clonotype appeared many times. This chain links TRBV20-1 with TRBJ1-2, with 7 bases that match TRBD1. Losses at the gene ends were 5 bases for V and 5 bases for J; bases not matched to a gene: 2. CDR3 length equals 11 residues. From germline, CDR1 is DFQATT and CDR2 SNEGSKA (reference sequence). The CDR3 DNA reads TGCAGTGCTCGACAGGGTTATGGCTACACCTTC. Its translation: CSARQGYGYTF.

The chain combines TRBV5-1 with TRBJ2-1, with TRBD2 matching over 14 bases. From germline, CDR1 is SGHRS and CDR2 YFSETQ. Losses at the gene ends were 5 bases for V and 10 bases for J; bases not matched to a gene: 5. This CDR3 has 14 residues. The CDR3 region is CASSSGLAGAEQFF. The CDR3 DNA sequence: TGCGCCAGCAGTTCGGGACTAGCGGGGGCCGAGCAGTTCTTC.

This clonotype has a single count. CDR3 sequence reads: CASSLADEQYF. The DNA of the CDR3 is TGTGCCAGCAGCCTCGCCGACGAGCAGTACTTC. The genes are TRBV7-2 and TRBJ2-7; unclear D gene. Germline CDR1 and CDR2: SGHTA and FQGNSA. The CDR3 is 11 amino acids. The ends were cut back, 5 bases at V and 5 bases at J, with 7 bases in the middle.

This chain joins TRBV29-1 and TRBJ2-3; D is uncertain. Germline CDR1 reads SQVTM; CDR2 reads ANQGSEA. CDR3 length: 14 residues. Trimming took 2 bases from V and 9 from J, leaving 18 bases between them. This CDR3 is CSVERPQTVRTQYF. The CDR3 nucleotides are TGCAGCGTTGAAAGGCCGCAGACCGTGAGAACGCAGTATTTT.

This clonotype was seen at least ten times. The rearrangement links TRBV6-4 to TRBJ2-5; D gene uncertain. This CDR3 comprises 17 residues. The germline CDR1 and CDR2 sequences are MRHNA and SNTAGT. V lost 3 bases and J lost 4, with 21 bases in between. The CDR3 DNA is TGTGCCAGCAGTGAAAAGAGAGCAAGTCGAGACGGAGAGACCCAGTACTTC. Translating gives CASSEKRASRDGETQYF.

V gene TRBV6-8 combines with J gene TRBJ1-2; D is ambiguous. Trimming cost V 4 bases and J 4 bases, with 16 bases left between them. The CDR3 extends over 15 amino acids. From germline, CDR1 is MNHGY and CDR2 SAAAGT. The CDR3 coding sequence is TGTGCCAGCAGTTGGTCCCACGCCCCGAGCTATGGCTACACCTTC. Its protein is CASSWSHAPSYGYTF.

This clonotype has ten or more counts. The chain uses TRBV3-1 and TRBJ1-6; TRBD1 is a possible D gene (5 bases). Germline lookup yields CDR1 LGHDT and CDR2 YNNKEL (reference sequence). The length of the CDR3 is 15 residues. The ends were cut back, 1 base at V and 9 bases at J, with 13 bases in the middle. The CDR3 sequence: CASSQVGPGISPLHF. CDR3 DNA: TGTGCCAGCAGCCAAGTGGGGCCCGGCATTTCACCCCTCCACTTT.

This clonotype occurred a few times. V usage is TRBV10-3 and J usage is TRBJ1-2; D not resolved. Germline V lookup: CDR1 ENHRY, CDR2 SYGVKD. Trimming pared 0 bases from V and 5 bases from J, leaving 7 bases between. This CDR3 has 13 amino acids. The CDR3 protein is CAISESKDYGYTF. CDR3 nucleotide sequence: TGTGCCATCAGTGAGTCGAAGGATTATGGCTACACCTTC.

The sample holds many counts of this clonotype. V is TRBV5-1 and J is TRBJ2-2; 9 nucleotides align to TRBD1. Germline values: CDR1 SGHRS, CDR2 YFSETQ. CDR3 length: 18 residues. V dropped 4 bases and J dropped 1; count of bases not matched to a gene: 11. Here the CDR3 DNA reads TGCGCCAGCAGCGCCAACCCTTGGGGACAGGGGAACACCGGGGAGCTGTTTTTT. Translated: CASSANPWGQGNTGELFF.

CDR3 in amino acids: CASSTGNSPLHF. CDR3 sequence (DNA): TGTGCCAGCAGTACAGGGAATTCACCCCTCCACTTT. The V and J genes are TRBV9 and TRBJ1-6; perhaps TRBD1 as D (6 bases). Germline CDR1 and CDR2: SGDLS and YYNGEE. V gave up 5 bases and J gave up 7 bases, with 7 bases separating them. This CDR3 is 12 amino acids long. Full variable domain (remainder filled in from reference TRBV9 and TRBJ1-6): DSGVTQTPKHLITATGQRVTLRCSPRSGDLSVYWYQQSLDQGLQFLIQYYNGEERAKGNILERFSAQQFPDLHSELNLSSLELGDSALYFCASSTGNSPLHFGNGTRLTVT.

V usage is TRBV15 and J usage is TRBJ2-5; D is perhaps TRBD2 (6 bases). Germline V gene data show CDR1 as LNHNV and CDR2 as YYDKDF (reference sequence). V lost 0 bases and J 5 bases, leaving 13 bases between the germline ends. This CDR3 comprises 15 residues. CDR3 residues: CATSRERLGVETQYF. CDR3 bases: TGTGCCACCAGCAGAGAGCGACTAGGAGTGGAGACCCAGTACTTC.

There are many counts of this clonotype. The CDR3 here is CASSLVGGNIEQYF. For the CDR3, the DNA is TGTGCCAGCAGCTTAGTTGGAGGGAACATCGAGCAGTACTTC. The rearrangement uses TRBV11-3 and TRBJ2-7, with TRBD2 as a possible D gene (6 bases). Germline V gene lookup returns CDR1 SGHNT and CDR2 YENEEA. The CDR3 is 14 residues long. V was cut by 1 base and J by 6 bases, with 13 bases left in between.

This clonotype was observed at least ten times. The genes are TRBV28 and TRBJ2-3; D call uncertain. V was trimmed by 2 bases and J by 3 bases, leaving 3 bases between them. Germline CDR1 MDHEN, CDR2 SYDVKM. CDR3 length: 12 residues. As DNA, the CDR3 is TGTGCCAGCAGTTTACGAACAGATACGCAGTATTTT. Translation gives CASSLRTDTQYF.